This T cell receptor (beta chain) was recorded in a study of CD8 T cells in Susac syndrome. RNA, at about 0.45 to 1 ug, was reverse transcribed with random hexamers. Multiplex PCR with immunoSEQ amplified the TCR beta CDR3 across 54 Vbeta and 13 Jbeta. One entry per CDR3 protein, called by TCRdb with MiXCR from the immunoSEQ multiplex PCR reads. This table holds roughly 150,000 distinct CDR3 sequences, 95% found once. CDR1 and CDR2 from the germline V gene are SQVTM and ANQGSEA. The CDR3 has 15 amino acids. V gave up 7 bases and J gave up 2 bases; unmatched junction bases: 11. V is TRBV29-1 and J is TRBJ2-5, with 9 bases that match TRBD2. Material for sequencing was CD8+ T cells from PBMCs. The source of this sequence is a human donor with Susac syndrome. CDR3 sequence: CSDIGLREGQETQYF. CDR3 coding DNA: TGCAGCGACATTGGATTGCGGGAGGGACAAGAGACCCAGTACTTC.